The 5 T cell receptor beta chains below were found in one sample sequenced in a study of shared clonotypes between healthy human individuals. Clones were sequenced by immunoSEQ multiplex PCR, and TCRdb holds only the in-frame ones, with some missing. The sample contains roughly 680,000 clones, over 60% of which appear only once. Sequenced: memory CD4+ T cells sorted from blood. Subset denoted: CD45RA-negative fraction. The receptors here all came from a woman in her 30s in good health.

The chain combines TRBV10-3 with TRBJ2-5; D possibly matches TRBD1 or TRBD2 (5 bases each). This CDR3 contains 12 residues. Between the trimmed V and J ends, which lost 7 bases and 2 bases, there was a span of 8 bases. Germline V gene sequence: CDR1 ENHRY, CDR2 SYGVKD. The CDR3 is CAIKGPQETQYF. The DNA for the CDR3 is TGTGCCATCAAGGGACCACAAGAGACCCAGTACTTC.

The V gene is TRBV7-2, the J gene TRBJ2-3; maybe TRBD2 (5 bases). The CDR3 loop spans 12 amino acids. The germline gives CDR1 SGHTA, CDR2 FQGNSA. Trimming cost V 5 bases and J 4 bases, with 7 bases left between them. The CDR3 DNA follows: TGTGCCAGCAGCGAGGGCGCAGATACGCAGTATTTT. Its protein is CASSEGADTQYF.

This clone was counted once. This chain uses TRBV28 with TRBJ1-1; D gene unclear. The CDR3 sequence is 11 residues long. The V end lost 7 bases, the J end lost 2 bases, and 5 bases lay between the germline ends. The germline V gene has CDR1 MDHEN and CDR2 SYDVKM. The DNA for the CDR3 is TGTGCCAGCATTTTTAACACTGAAGCTTTCTTT. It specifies CASIFNTEAFF.

The CDR3 is CASSQLAGRTDTQYF. CDR3 coding DNA: TGTGCCAGCAGCCAACTAGCGGGGAGGACAGATACGCAGTATTTT. The gene calls are TRBV14 and TRBJ2-3; 9 bases align to TRBD2. V lost 2 bases, J lost 3 bases, and 3 bases stayed unmatched. This CDR3 region has 15 residues. Germline lookup yields CDR1 SGHDN and CDR2 FVKESK.

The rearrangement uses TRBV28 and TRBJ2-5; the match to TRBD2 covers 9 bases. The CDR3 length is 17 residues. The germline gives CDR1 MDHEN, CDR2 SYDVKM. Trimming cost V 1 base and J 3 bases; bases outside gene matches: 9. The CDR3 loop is CASSLYSGTSRKETQYF. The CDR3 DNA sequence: TGTGCCAGCAGTTTATACTCCGGGACTAGCAGAAAAGAGACCCAGTACTTC. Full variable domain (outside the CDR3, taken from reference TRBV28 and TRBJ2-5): DVKVTQSSRYLVKRTGEKVFLECVQDMDHENMFWYRQDPGLGLRLIYFSYDVKMKEKGDIPEGYSVSREKKERFSLILESASTNQTSMYLCASSLYSGTSRKETQYFGPGTRLLVL.